The T cell receptor (beta chain) under discussion was sequenced for a study of T cell responses to AZD1222 COVID-19 vaccine. Points from the study as a whole: At baseline, just a handful of AZD1222 recipients tested seropositive. Variant regions that are unmutated are reportedly the target of nearly half of spike-specific TCRs. Donors, mostly white British, included more females; clonal diversity was possibly underestimated. In all cases, repertoires were sampled only after the peak T cell response.

Using immunoSEQ multiplex PCR, the repertoire was profiled, and TCRdb retains in-frame clones only, with some absent. The sample lists more than 100,000 clones; just over 85% were seen once. A note on this clone: Antigen specificity is unknown.

V dropped 6 bases and J dropped 9; count of bases not matched to a gene: 11. Germline V gene sequence: CDR1 MNHNY, CDR2 SVGAGI (reference sequence). This CDR3 is 15 amino acids long. Sample: peripheral blood, taken on day 0 of AZD1222 vaccination. V is TRBV6-6 and J is TRBJ1-5; TRBD1 aligns across 10 bases. The origin of this receptor is an adult in good health. DNA for the CDR3: TGTGCCAGCAGACTACCGGGACAGGGGTTGCGGCCCCAGCATTTT. Translating gives CASRLPGQGLRPQHF.